These T cell receptor beta chains were read from a single sample in a study of CD8+CD57+ T cells in acquired aplastic anemia. Each CDR3 protein gets one entry after TCRdb re-called the reads with MiXCR. The sample yields 100,000 to 150,000 distinct CDR3 sequences, more than 35% seen once. Sequenced: sorted CD4+, CD8+, or CD8+CD57+ T cells (not recorded which) from PBMCs. The receptors stem from a human donor in good health, serving as a control. The CDR3 runs from the conserved cysteine through the conserved F or W. A D gene is named only where the DNA matches it firmly. Clone size is given for some rows only: seen once, a few or many times, or a class if the clone is expanded.

J | size | D | V | DNA | CDR3
TRBJ2-5 | - | - | TRBV7-6 | TGTGCCAGCAGCTTTTACTCGGAAGAGACCCAGTACTTC | CASSFYSEETQYF
TRBJ1-2 | many | - | TRBV7-2 | TGTGCCAGCAGCCAATCTTCTTATGGCTACACCTTC | CASSQSSYGYTF
TRBJ1-3 | many | - | TRBV5-1 | TGCGCCAGCAGCGACGGAACAGGGAGCTCTGGAAACACCATATATTTT | CASSDGTGSSGNTIYF
TRBJ2-1 | many | TRBD2 | TRBV27 | TGTGCCAGCAGTTTGCTAGCGGGCATCAACAATGAGCAGTTCTTC | CASSLLAGINNEQFF
TRBJ2-3 | few | - | TRBV27 | TGTGCCAGCAGTTATTCGGACGTGGGTACGCAGTATTTT | CASSYSDVGTQYF
TRBJ1-5 | - | - | TRBV19 | TGTGCCAGTACCTCCAACCCCTTAGAGCAGCCCCAGCATTTT | CASTSNPLEQPQHF
TRBJ2-2 | many | TRBD1 | TRBV20-1 | TGCAGTGCTAGAGACCCGCGAACAGGGGTCGATGGCGGGGAGCTGTTTTTT | CSARDPRTGVDGGELFF
TRBJ2-4 | many | - | TRBV30 | TGTGCCTGGAGTGGGACCCCGGACATTCAGTACTTC | CAWSGTPDIQYF
TRBJ1-2 | - | - | TRBV29-1 | TGCAGCGTTTCATACAGGGATCAACATGGCTACACCTTC | CSVSYRDQHGYTF
TRBJ1-4 | many | TRBD1 | TRBV19 | TGTGCCAGTAGCGGACAGGCTGTGAATGAAAAACTGTTTTTT | CASSGQAVNEKLFF
TRBJ2-7 | once | - | TRBV15 | TGTGCCACCAGCAACGCGGGACGCCTAAGCTCCTACGAGCAGTACTTC | CATSNAGRLSSYEQYF
TRBJ2-7 | - | - | TRBV7-2 | TGTGCCAGCAGCTTGCCGCCTAACGAGCAGTACTTC | CASSLPPNEQYF
TRBJ1-2 | - | TRBD1 | TRBV27 | TGTGCCAGCAGACGGGACAGTACAAGCTATGGCTACACCTTC | CASRRDSTSYGYTF
TRBJ1-1 | - | - | TRBV20-1 | TGCAGTGTTAGAGGTTTAAAAGGAGAGAACACTGAAGCTTCCTTT | CSVRGLKGENTEASF
TRBJ2-7 | many | TRBD1 | TRBV6-1 | TGTGCCAGCAGTACCCGCGGGACAGGTCTTAGGTTTAATGGAGAGCAGTACTTC | CASSTRGTGLRFNGEQYF
TRBJ2-2 | - | - | TRBV19 | TGTGCCAGTAGTACCGCGGAAGCGGAGTACTCGAACACCGGGGAGCTGTTTTTT | CASSTAEAEYSNTGELFF
TRBJ2-5 | many | - | TRBV19 | TGTGCCGGTAACAGCGGCTTCCAAGAGACCCAGTACTTC | CAGNSGFQETQYF
TRBJ2-7 | - | TRBD2 | TRBV9 | TGTGCCAGCAGCAAAGCAGAGGTCTGGCGGGGGGTCGAGCAGTACTTC | CASSKAEVWRGVEQYF
TRBJ1-2 | - | - | TRBV4-3 | TGCGCCAGCAGCCAAGAGGCAGCCCGCGAAGGCTACACCTTC | CASSQEAAREGYTF
TRBJ1-2 | many | TRBD1 | TRBV10-2 | TGCGCCAGCAGGGGGACAGGGGGCGCTTACTATGGCTACACCTTC | CASRGTGGAYYGYTF
TRBJ2-3 | many | - | TRBV24-1 | TGTGCCACCAGTGCTGCAGCCACCCGCACAGATACGCAGTATTTT | CATSAAATRTDTQYF
TRBJ2-3 | many | - | TRBV20-1 | TGCAGTGCTTTCGGACTGGACCGTAGAGATACGCAGTATTTT | CSAFGLDRRDTQYF
TRBJ1-2 | many | - | TRBV7-2 | TGTGCCAGCAGCTTAGCGGGGGGGCCTGAGTATGGCTACACCTTC | CASSLAGGPEYGYTF
TRBJ2-3 | few | - | TRBV29-1 | TGCAGCGTTGAGGGGGGATGGGAGAGAACCACAGATACGCAGTATTTT | CSVEGGWERTTDTQYF
TRBJ1-2 | - | - | TRBV24-1 | TGTGCCACCGCGACGGTGGGCGGCTACACCTTC | CATATVGGYTF
TRBJ2-3 | many | - | TRBV6-1 | TGTGCCAGCAGCCTTACGACTCTTCCCGATACGCAGTATTTT | CASSLTTLPDTQYF
TRBJ1-6 | many | TRBD1 | TRBV20-1 | TGCAGTGCTAGGGGGACAGGGAGCTCCTATAATTCACCCCTCCACTTT | CSARGTGSSYNSPLHF
TRBJ1-1 | - | - | TRBV19 | TGTGCCAGTACCCCCCAAGTACGGCAGAACACTGAAGCTTTCTTT | CASTPQVRQNTEAFF
TRBJ2-2 | - | TRBD1 | TRBV11-3 | TGTGCCAGCAGAACTGGGACAGGGAACACCGGGGAGCTGTTTTTT | CASRTGTGNTGELFF
TRBJ2-7 | - | - | TRBV2 | TGTGCCAGCAGTAGGGGGACATACAACGAGCAGTACTTC | CASSRGTYNEQYF
TRBJ2-1 | once | - | TRBV5-1 | TGCGCCAGCAGCTTGACGTCTCTGCATGAGCAGTTCTTC | CASSLTSLHEQFF
TRBJ2-2 | - | - | TRBV10-3 | TGTGCCATCAGTGAGTCGATGGGAGGTGACACCGGGGAGCTGTTTTTT | CAISESMGGDTGELFF
TRBJ2-5 | - | - | TRBV12-3/TRBV12-4 | TGTGCCAGCAGTTTTTTCCGATTGGAGACCCAGTACTTC | CASSFFRLETQYF
TRBJ1-2 | many | - | TRBV12-3/TRBV12-4 | TGTGCCAGCAGCCCGATCAGGAACTATGGCTACACCTTC | CASSPIRNYGYTF
TRBJ2-7 | many | - | TRBV20-1 | TGCAGTGCTAGTCGGGGCGGGCCCTCCTACGAGCAGTACTTC | CSASRGGPSYEQYF
TRBJ2-2 | many | TRBD1 | TRBV19 | TGTGCCAGTAGTCCCGGACAGGGTGGGAACACCGGGGAGCTGTTTTTT | CASSPGQGGNTGELFF
TRBJ2-7 | - | TRBD1 | TRBV29-1 | TGCAGCGTCGGTGGCGGACAGGGGGAGTACGAGCAGTACTTC | CSVGGGQGEYEQYF
TRBJ2-1 | many | - | TRBV5-5 | TGTGCCAGCCGAGGGGCTAGCCGCTATGAGCAGTTCTTC | CASRGASRYEQFF
TRBJ1-5 | many | TRBD1 | TRBV20-1 | TGCAGTGCTAGACCATGGACAGGGAAGACGAATCAGCCCCAGCATTTT | CSARPWTGKTNQPQHF
TRBJ1-5 | - | TRBD1 | TRBV30 | TGTGCCTGGAGGACCGACATGCGCCGGACAGGGCGCGGGAATCAGCCCCAGCATTTT | CAWRTDMRRTGRGNQPQHF
TRBJ2-6 | few | TRBD1 | TRBV6-1 | TGTGCCAGCAGTACTCAATGGACAGGTTGGTCTGGGGCCAACGTCCTGACTTTC | CASSTQWTGWSGANVLTF
TRBJ2-4 | - | TRBD1 | TRBV5-1 | TGCGCCAGCAGCTTGAGCGGCGACAGGGGGTACGACATTCAGTACTTC | CASSLSGDRGYDIQYF
TRBJ1-1 | - | - | TRBV7-9 | TGTGCCAGCAGCTTAGCCCACCCCGAAGCTTTCTTT | CASSLAHPEAFF
TRBJ1-5 | many | TRBD1 | TRBV19 | TGTGCCAGTATGGGACAGGGGAATCAGCCCCAGCATTTT | CASMGQGNQPQHF
TRBJ1-5 | once | - | TRBV7-9 | TGTGCCAGCAGCCCAGGACAGCAGAATCAGCCCCAGCATTTT | CASSPGQQNQPQHF
TRBJ2-3 | few | TRBD2 | TRBV11-1 | TGTGCCAGCAGCTCTCGGGAGGCGAACACAGATACGCAGTATTTT | CASSSREANTDTQYF
TRBJ1-2 | - | TRBD1 | TRBV6-1 | TGTGCCAGCAGGAGAACAGGGGGCGCATGGTATGGCTACACCTTC | CASRRTGGAWYGYTF
TRBJ2-6 | - | TRBD1 | TRBV30 | TGTGCCTGGAACAGGGGACCTGGGGCCAACGTCCTGACTTTC | CAWNRGPGANVLTF
TRBJ2-1 | few | TRBD2 | TRBV3-1 | TGTGCCAGCAGCCAAGCGACTAGCGGGGGACTATACAATGAGCAGTTCTTC | CASSQATSGGLYNEQFF
TRBJ1-2 | many | - | TRBV7-9 | TGTGCCAGCAGCTTGGTTTTAGCCCGGACGAACTATGGCTACACCTTC | CASSLVLARTNYGYTF